The 12 T cell receptor beta chains listed next were all sequenced from one sample in a study of blood T cell repertoires in COVID-19. Measured with immunoSEQ multiplex PCR; TCRdb has only the in-frame clones, and not every one. This sample has around 67,000 clones; about 89% occur once, and the top ten carry around 5%. Material: peripheral blood. Receptor source: a man aged 50-60 years with active COVID-19.

This sequence joins TRBV4-3 and TRBJ1-2; maybe TRBD1 (5 bases). V was trimmed by 7 bases and J by 4 bases, leaving 16 bases between them. CDR3 size: 14 residues. Germline V gene lookup returns CDR1 LGHNA and CDR2 YSLEER. The CDR3 sequence is CASNKDQGGYGYTF. For the CDR3, the DNA is TGCGCCAGCAACAAGGACCAGGGAGGCTATGGCTACACCTTC.

The chain employs TRBV19 and TRBJ1-2, with TRBD1 as a possible D gene (6 bases). Trimming removed 3 bases at V and 1 base at J, with 18 bases between. CDR1 LNHDA and CDR2 SQIVND come from the germline V gene (reference sequence). This CDR3 comprises 17 residues. Here the CDR3 reads CASSIQSTTGFNYGYTF. The CDR3 DNA reads TGTGCCAGTAGTATCCAATCAACGACAGGTTTTAACTATGGCTACACCTTC.

V and J are TRBV27 and TRBJ2-7; 7 nucleotides agree with TRBD1. Germline CDR1 is MNHEY and CDR2 is SMNVEV (reference sequence). Trimming took 5 bases from V and 5 from J; bases not matched to a gene: 12. The CDR3 spans 15 residues. CDR3 region: CASSTRQGMFHEQYF. The DNA of the CDR3 is TGTGCCAGCAGTACTCGACAGGGTATGTTCCACGAGCAGTACTTC.

The chain has TRBV10-3 and TRBJ2-7, with 7 bases identical to TRBD1. Unmatched junction bases numbered 0, after V lost 4 bases and J lost 3 bases. The CDR3 sequence is 12 residues long. CDR1 is ENHRY and CDR2 is SYGVKD in the germline V gene. The CDR3 sequence: CAISGQGYEQYF. The CDR3 nucleotides read TGTGCCATCAGTGGACAGGGCTACGAGCAGTACTTC.

The chain employs TRBV21-1 and TRBJ2-1; whether TRBD2, the table's D call, matches the DNA was not checked. TRBV21-1 is a known pseudogene. The CDR3 spans 17 residues. The CDR3 is CASSSTGLPVHYNEQFF. CDR3 DNA sequence: TGTGCCAGCAGCAGTACGGGACTCCCTGTGCACTACAATGAGCAGTTCTTC.

This clone was seen a few times. J is TRBJ2-7 and V is TRBV28, with 9 positions matching TRBD1. V shed 6 bases and J 13 bases; nucleotides not matched to a gene: 10. The germline V gene has CDR1 MDHEN and CDR2 SYDVKM. The length of the CDR3 is 12 residues. As DNA, the CDR3 is TGTGCCAGCAGAGGGACAGGGATATCACCCTACTTC. This codes for CASRGTGISPYF.

This clone has a single count. This rearrangement joins TRBV19 to TRBJ2-1; 16 positions agree with TRBD2. The CDR3 is 21 amino acids. Trimming removed 3 bases from V and 4 bases from J; junction bases left unmatched: 15. Per germline, CDR1 LNHDA and CDR2 SQIVND (reference sequence). CDR3 DNA: TGTGCCAGTAGTATTCGGTTGGGACTAGCGGGAGGGATCGCGCGGTACAATGAGCAGTTCTTC. Protein product: CASSIRLGLAGGIARYNEQFF.

This clone is deemed medium-sized. The chain has TRBV6-1 and TRBJ1-2, with D tentatively TRBD1 (5 bases). Germline V lookup: CDR1 MNHNS, CDR2 SASEGT. The germline V and J ends were trimmed by 2 bases and 1 base, with 17 bases remaining between them. The CDR3 contains 17 residues. The CDR3 reads CASSEQARAPLNYGYTF. The CDR3 DNA is TGTGCCAGCAGTGAACAGGCCAGGGCCCCTCTTAACTATGGCTACACCTTC.

This clone was recorded only once. The chain joins TRBV11-2 to TRBJ2-5; no reliable D call. The CDR3 runs to 12 residues. Germline V gives CDR1 SGHAT, CDR2 FQNNGV. The V end lost 5 bases, the J end lost 5 bases, and 9 bases lay between the germline ends. CDR3 sequence (DNA): TGTGCCAGCAGCCCTTTCCTGGAGACCCAGTACTTC. Its translation: CASSPFLETQYF. The complete variable domain, with remaining parts taken from reference TRBV11-2 and TRBJ2-5, reads EAGVAQSPRYKIIEKRQSVAFWCNPISGHATLYWYQQILGQGPKLLIQFQNNGVVDDSQLPKDRFSAERLKGVDSTLKIQPAKLEDSAVYLCASSPFLETQYFGPGTRLLVL.

The genes are TRBV5-6 and TRBJ1-2, with D perhaps TRBD1 (5 bases). V lost 4 bases and J lost 5, with 15 bases in between. Germline V lookup: CDR1 SGHDT, CDR2 YYEEEE. The CDR3 is 14 amino acids. The DNA of the CDR3 is TGTGCCAGCAGCCCCGTCAGGGCATTTTATGGCTACACCTTC. Translating gives CASSPVRAFYGYTF.

This clone is a singleton in its sample. The gene calls are TRBV5-4 and TRBJ2-2, with a possible D match to TRBD1 (6 bases). This CDR3 contains 15 residues. The germline V and J ends were trimmed by 1 base and 4 bases, with 11 bases remaining between them. The V gene's germline CDR1 is SGHNT and CDR2 YYREEE (reference sequence). Here the CDR3 DNA reads TGTGCCAGCAGCTTGCCGCAGGGGACCACCGGGGAGCTGTTTTTT. It translates to CASSLPQGTTGELFF.

The chain has TRBV5-1 and TRBJ1-1, with D maybe TRBD1 (6 bases). Trimming removed 3 bases at V and 10 bases at J, with 22 bases between. The CDR3 spans 15 residues. CDR1 and CDR2 (germline): SGHRS, YFSETQ. CDR3 loop: CASSSAPGHSWGAFF. CDR3 in DNA: TGCGCCAGCAGCTCGGCCCCGGGACATTCGTGGGGAGCTTTCTTT.